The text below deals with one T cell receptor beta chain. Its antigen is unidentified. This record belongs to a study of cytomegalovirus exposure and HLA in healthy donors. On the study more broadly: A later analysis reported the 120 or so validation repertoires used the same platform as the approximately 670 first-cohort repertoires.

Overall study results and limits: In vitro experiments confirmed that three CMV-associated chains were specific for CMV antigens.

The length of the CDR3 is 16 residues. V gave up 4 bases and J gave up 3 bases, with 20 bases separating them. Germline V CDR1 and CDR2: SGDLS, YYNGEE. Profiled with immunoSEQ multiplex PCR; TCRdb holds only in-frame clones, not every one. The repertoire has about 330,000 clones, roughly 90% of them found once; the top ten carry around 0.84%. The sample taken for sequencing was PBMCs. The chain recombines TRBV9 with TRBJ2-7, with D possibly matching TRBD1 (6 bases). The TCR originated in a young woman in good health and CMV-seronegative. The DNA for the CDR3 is TGTGCCAGCAGCCCCTTTGGACAGCCGGGCCTCTACGAGCAGTACTTC. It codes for CASSPFGQPGLYEQYF.